The TCR beta chain described here comes from a study of blood T cell repertoires in COVID-19 (dated by TCRdb to the early 2020s). Regarding the research as a whole: Samples from collaborators originated in the United States, Italy and Spain and spanned both the acute and convalescent phases of COVID-19. The material from the prospective study consisted of cDNA or gDNA derived from T cells, B-cell-depleted T cells, or PBMCs. Deeply sampled blood TCRbeta repertoires from subjects exposed to, actively infected with, or recovered from COVID-19 were included in the dataset. The repertoires were released in a freely available public database intended as a resource for research on the immune response to SARS-CoV-2. The samples were drawn from two sources: the first 160 participants of the ongoing ImmuneRACE study, and fewer than 1,500 subjects contributed by 6 global collaborators. Sample metadata almost always included a de-identified subject ID, COVID-19 status, age in years and sex. Where available, HLA class I and class II types were obtained from metadata supplied by the sample provider rather than from assay-based typing. On the study overall, not on this receptor specifically: How much clinical and demographic metadata was included differed by source and by participant, and the metadata was provided uncurated.

TCRbeta CDR3 regions were amplified from genomic DNA using the immunoSEQ Assay, a bias-controlled multiplex PCR. The study's processing was this. Nucleated cell counts per sample were estimated from amplification of reference gene primers within the assay. To quantify the absolute abundance of each unique TCRbeta CDR3 rearrangement, sequence reads were collapsed and filtered. Productive Simpson clonality was computed per sample as the square root of Simpson's diversity index over productive rearrangements. In TCRdb, the immuneACCESS table is reduced to in-frame sequences with V and J assigned. These tables do not hold every clone; where another copy was compared, an unresolved V gene accounts for under half, and the others remain unexplained. The V and J calls and clone size come from that table; D and trimming were worked out from the DNA. This sample gives about 9,000 clones in total; 65% to 90% of them show up just once. The ten largest clones take up 8.3% of the sample.

In regard to this clone: Its antigen is unknown. Within one base of it there is no much larger clone, and no base qualities were kept.

Whole blood was collected in K2EDTA tubes by collaborating institutions according to the institutions' own protocols. For TCRbeta analysis, collaborators shipped samples in one of three forms: frozen whole blood, isolated PBMCs, or DNA extracted from either of those sample types. Trimming removed 5 bases from V and 2 bases from J, leaving 15 bases between the germline ends. Including the terminal cysteine and phenylalanine, the CDR3 comprises 15 residues. Kept here is only the CDR3 DNA, which spans 45 bases and is read in frame from base 1. CDR1 and CDR2, looked up from the germline V gene, are SGHTA and FQGNSA.

The specimen was peripheral blood. The chain uses TRBV7-2 and TRBJ2-5; TRBD1 might be the D gene, on 6 matching bases. The TCR comes from a human donor in a cohort sampled during active COVID-19. The encoded CDR3 is CASSTSGQFQETQYF. DNA sequence: TGTGCCAGCAGCACCTCAGGACAGTTTCAAGAGACCCAGTACTTC.